This T cell receptor beta chain stems from a study of blood T cells in healthy people across ages. There are a few counts of this clonotype. V lost 1 base to trimming and J lost 3 bases, with 6 bases between them. The CDR3 contains 13 residues. A J-beta primer mix and a sample-barcoded 5' primer were used in a second PCR of roughly 6 to 11 cycles. One entry per CDR3 protein, called by TCRdb with MiXCR from the 5' RACE reads. The sample has approximately 780,000 distinct CDR3 sequences, about 26% seen once. Separately, the same data were catalogued under a study of T cells of mothers and their children.

The specimen sequenced was blood. The chain links TRBV12-3 or TRBV12-4 to TRBJ1-1; D is unclear. The TCR was taken from a boy between 10 and 17 years old in good health. The CDR3 DNA follows: TGTGCCAGCAGTTTAGGGCAGCACACTGAAGCTTTCTTT. Amino acid sequence: CASSLGQHTEAFF.